The rows below give T cell receptor beta chains drawn from one sample of a study of T-cell memory formation after mild COVID-19. TCRdb re-called the 5' RACE reads with MiXCR, one entry per CDR3 protein. Of approximately 400,000 distinct CDR3 sequences in the sample, around 24% were seen once. The sequenced sample was PBMCs or a T cell subset sorted from them (not recorded which). The receptors were sampled from an adult woman who had mild COVID-19 (a few samples of this study predate the infection). Cell type and time point are not known. Both conserved end residues are part of each CDR3. The order of the fields is J gene, clone size, D gene, V gene, CDR3 DNA, CDR3 protein. The D gene is left open where the match is weak. Size values are once, few and many counts, or a class for expanded clones, and some rows have none.

j_gene: TRBJ1-5; abundance: .; d_gene: .; v_gene: TRBV6-5; CDR3nt: TGTGCCAGCAGTTATACGGCAGCGCTTAATCAGCCCCAGCATTTT; CDR3aa: CASSYTAALNQPQHF
j_gene: TRBJ1-6; abundance: few; d_gene: .; v_gene: TRBV4-1; CDR3nt: TGCGCCAGCAGCCAACCCTCAAAGGAAGCACCCCTCCACTTT; CDR3aa: CASSQPSKEAPLHF
j_gene: TRBJ2-3; abundance: .; d_gene: .; v_gene: TRBV20-1; CDR3nt: TGCAGTGCTAGAAGTTACGGGGATACGCAGTATTTT; CDR3aa: CSARSYGDTQYF
j_gene: TRBJ1-1; abundance: .; d_gene: .; v_gene: TRBV19; CDR3nt: TGTGCCACCCGGACAGATTTCAACACTGAAGCTTTCTTT; CDR3aa: CATRTDFNTEAFF
j_gene: TRBJ2-2; abundance: few; d_gene: .; v_gene: TRBV5-1; CDR3nt: TGCGCCAGCAGCTCCTGGTTGGCGGCGGGCAGGGTGAACACCGGGGAGCTGTTTTTT; CDR3aa: CASSSWLAAGRVNTGELFF
j_gene: TRBJ2-1; abundance: few; d_gene: TRBD1; v_gene: TRBV12-3/TRBV12-4; CDR3nt: TGTGCCAGCACCTATCGACAGGGGGGCTACAATGAGCAGTTCTTC; CDR3aa: CASTYRQGGYNEQFF
j_gene: TRBJ2-5; abundance: .; d_gene: .; v_gene: TRBV7-2; CDR3nt: TGTGCCAGCAGCTTTCCGTACGAGAGCCAAGAGACCCAGTACTTC; CDR3aa: CASSFPYESQETQYF
j_gene: TRBJ1-5; abundance: .; d_gene: .; v_gene: TRBV7-2; CDR3nt: TGTGCCAGCAGCTTAATGGGAGGGGTTGGCAATCAGCCCCAGCATTTT; CDR3aa: CASSLMGGVGNQPQHF
j_gene: TRBJ1-4; abundance: few; d_gene: .; v_gene: TRBV2; CDR3nt: TGTGCCAGCAGTGAATACGAGAATGAAAAACTGTTTTTT; CDR3aa: CASSEYENEKLFF
j_gene: TRBJ2-1; abundance: .; d_gene: .; v_gene: TRBV6-1; CDR3nt: TGTGCCAGCAGTGAGATGCCAGTCCCGATGACACCCCTCAAGTTCTTC; CDR3aa: CASSEMPVPMTPLKFF
j_gene: TRBJ2-1; abundance: few; d_gene: .; v_gene: TRBV5-6; CDR3nt: TGTGCCAGCAGCTTCAGGGTAGGGAGCTCCTACAATGAGCAGTTCTTC; CDR3aa: CASSFRVGSSYNEQFF
j_gene: TRBJ2-3; abundance: .; d_gene: TRBD2; v_gene: TRBV12-3/TRBV12-4; CDR3nt: TGTGCCAGCAGTCAACTAGCGGGAGATGCAGATACGCAGTATTTT; CDR3aa: CASSQLAGDADTQYF
j_gene: TRBJ2-7; abundance: few; d_gene: .; v_gene: TRBV6-2/TRBV6-3; CDR3nt: TGTGCCAGCAGTTACCTGGGGGGACCGGCCTACGAGCAGTACTTC; CDR3aa: CASSYLGGPAYEQYF
j_gene: TRBJ2-1; abundance: .; d_gene: TRBD1; v_gene: TRBV7-2; CDR3nt: TGTGCCAGCAGCTACGGGACAGGTAACAATGAGCAGTTCTTC; CDR3aa: CASSYGTGNNEQFF
j_gene: TRBJ2-7; abundance: few; d_gene: TRBD2; v_gene: TRBV7-2; CDR3nt: TGTGCCAGCAGCCAAGACTGGGGAGCGGGAGGTTGGGAGCAGTACTTC; CDR3aa: CASSQDWGAGGWEQYF
j_gene: TRBJ1-2; abundance: .; d_gene: .; v_gene: TRBV29-1; CDR3nt: TGCAGCGTTGAGGTCCAGGGGAGAGCCTATGGCTACACCTTC; CDR3aa: CSVEVQGRAYGYTF
j_gene: TRBJ1-6; abundance: .; d_gene: .; v_gene: TRBV4-2; CDR3nt: TGTGCCAGCAGCCAAGTTCCCGCCACCTCACCCCTCCACTTT; CDR3aa: CASSQVPATSPLHF
j_gene: TRBJ2-5; abundance: few; d_gene: .; v_gene: TRBV12-3/TRBV12-4; CDR3nt: TGTGCCAGCAGTTTAGACGGACGGTACCAAGAGACCCAGTACTTC; CDR3aa: CASSLDGRYQETQYF
j_gene: TRBJ2-7; abundance: few; d_gene: TRBD2; v_gene: TRBV10-3; CDR3nt: TGTGCCATCAGTGACCTCTTGACTAGCGGGATTTTCAACGAGCAGTACTTC; CDR3aa: CAISDLLTSGIFNEQYF
j_gene: TRBJ2-5; abundance: few; d_gene: .; v_gene: TRBV7-3; CDR3nt: TGTGCCAGCAGCTTGGCAGTCGGGCGTCAAGAGACCCAGTACTTC; CDR3aa: CASSLAVGRQETQYF
j_gene: TRBJ1-3; abundance: .; d_gene: TRBD1; v_gene: TRBV7-9; CDR3nt: TGTGCCAGCAGCCGACAGGGAGGCTCTGGAAACACCATATATTTT; CDR3aa: CASSRQGGSGNTIYF
j_gene: TRBJ2-7; abundance: few; d_gene: TRBD2; v_gene: TRBV7-2; CDR3nt: TGTGCCAGCAGCTTCTTAACCTGGGATGTTAGCGGGGACCTCTACGAGCAGTACTTC; CDR3aa: CASSFLTWDVSGDLYEQYF
j_gene: TRBJ2-1; abundance: .; d_gene: .; v_gene: TRBV6-4; CDR3nt: TGTGCCAGCAGTGACAACGGGGACTCCTACAATGAGCAGTTCTTC; CDR3aa: CASSDNGDSYNEQFF
j_gene: TRBJ1-6; abundance: .; d_gene: .; v_gene: TRBV14; CDR3nt: TGTGCCAGCAGCCAAGACCGTAATTCACCCCTCCACTTT; CDR3aa: CASSQDRNSPLHF
j_gene: TRBJ2-4; abundance: few; d_gene: .; v_gene: TRBV7-8; CDR3nt: TGTGCCAGCAGCTTACGCGGGATAGCCAAAAACATTCAGTACTTC; CDR3aa: CASSLRGIAKNIQYF
j_gene: TRBJ2-1; abundance: .; d_gene: .; v_gene: TRBV14; CDR3nt: TGTGCCAGCAGCCAGCAGCAGGGCAATGAGCAGTTCTTC; CDR3aa: CASSQQQGNEQFF
j_gene: TRBJ1-2; abundance: few; d_gene: .; v_gene: TRBV12-3/TRBV12-4; CDR3nt: TGTGCCAGCAGTTTCCACCCTAACTATGGCTACACCTTC; CDR3aa: CASSFHPNYGYTF
j_gene: TRBJ2-2; abundance: few; d_gene: .; v_gene: TRBV6-4; CDR3nt: TGTGCCAGCAGCGAGGACCGCGGCAAGAACACCGGGGAGCTGTTTTTT; CDR3aa: CASSEDRGKNTGELFF
j_gene: TRBJ1-6; abundance: few; d_gene: .; v_gene: TRBV30; CDR3nt: TGTGCCTGGAGTGTGGGGCAGGGTAATGTACCCCTCCACTTT; CDR3aa: CAWSVGQGNVPLHF
j_gene: TRBJ2-1; abundance: many; d_gene: .; v_gene: TRBV20-1; CDR3nt: TGCAGTGCTCCTAGCCCCAATGAGCAGTTCTTC; CDR3aa: CSAPSPNEQFF